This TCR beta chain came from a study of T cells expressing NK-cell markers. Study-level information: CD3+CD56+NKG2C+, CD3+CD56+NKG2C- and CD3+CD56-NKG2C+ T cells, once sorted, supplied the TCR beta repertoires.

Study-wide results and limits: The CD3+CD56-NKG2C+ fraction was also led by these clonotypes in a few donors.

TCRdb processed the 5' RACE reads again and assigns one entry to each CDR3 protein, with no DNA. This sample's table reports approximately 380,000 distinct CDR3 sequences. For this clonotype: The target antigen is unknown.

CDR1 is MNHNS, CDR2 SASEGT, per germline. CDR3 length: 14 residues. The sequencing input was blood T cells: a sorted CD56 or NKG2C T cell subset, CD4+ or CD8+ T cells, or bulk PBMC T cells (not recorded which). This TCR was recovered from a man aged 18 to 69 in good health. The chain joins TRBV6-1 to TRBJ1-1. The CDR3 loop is CASSAKIVNTEAFF.